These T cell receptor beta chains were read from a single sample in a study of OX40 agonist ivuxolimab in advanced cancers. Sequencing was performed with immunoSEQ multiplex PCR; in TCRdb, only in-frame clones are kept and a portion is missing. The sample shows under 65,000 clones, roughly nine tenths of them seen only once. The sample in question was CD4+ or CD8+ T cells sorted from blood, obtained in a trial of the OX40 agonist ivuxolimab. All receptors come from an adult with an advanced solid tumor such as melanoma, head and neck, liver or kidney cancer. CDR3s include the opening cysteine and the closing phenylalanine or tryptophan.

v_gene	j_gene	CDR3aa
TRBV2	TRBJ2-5	CASSTSGRTQETQYF
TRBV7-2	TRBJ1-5	CASSLVYTSNQPQHF
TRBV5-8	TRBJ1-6	CASTFRGGSPLHF
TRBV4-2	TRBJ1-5	CASSPDVGGAGNQPQHF
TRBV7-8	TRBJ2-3	CAQGTSGRASTDTQYF
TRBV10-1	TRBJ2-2	CASSDNTGELFF
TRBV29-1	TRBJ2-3	CSVTTSGTDTQYF
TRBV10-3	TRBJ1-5	CAISESWAGDQPQHF
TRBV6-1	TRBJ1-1	CASSETGGAVAAFF
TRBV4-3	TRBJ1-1	CASSQAETAEAFF
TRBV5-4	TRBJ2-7	CASRSDRSSYEQYF
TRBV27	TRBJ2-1	CASREGGGLDEQFF
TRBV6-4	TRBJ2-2	CASSVLAGANTGELFF
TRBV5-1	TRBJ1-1	CASSLSTMNTEAFF
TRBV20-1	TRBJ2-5	CSATPQETQYF
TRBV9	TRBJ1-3	CASSSRGQGHVENTIYF
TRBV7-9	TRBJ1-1	CASSLAVPNTEAFF
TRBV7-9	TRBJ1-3	CASSKQGASGNTIYF
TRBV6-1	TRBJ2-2	CASIDRANTGELFF
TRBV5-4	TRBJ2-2	CASSLAERGGTGELFF
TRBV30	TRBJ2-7	CAWSNGPGGYEQYF
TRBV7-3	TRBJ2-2	CASSSGTRNTGELFF
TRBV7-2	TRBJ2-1	CASSLSQGGFNEQFF
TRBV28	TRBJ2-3	CASSLLSSGRYTQYF
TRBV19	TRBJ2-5	CASGSPEGSGEETQYF
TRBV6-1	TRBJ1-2	CASSDGRIGGYTF
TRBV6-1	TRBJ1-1	CASNLNPGVAEAFF
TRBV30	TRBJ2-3	CAWSPGRVTHTDTQYF
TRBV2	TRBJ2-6	CASIGGQGLSGANVLTF